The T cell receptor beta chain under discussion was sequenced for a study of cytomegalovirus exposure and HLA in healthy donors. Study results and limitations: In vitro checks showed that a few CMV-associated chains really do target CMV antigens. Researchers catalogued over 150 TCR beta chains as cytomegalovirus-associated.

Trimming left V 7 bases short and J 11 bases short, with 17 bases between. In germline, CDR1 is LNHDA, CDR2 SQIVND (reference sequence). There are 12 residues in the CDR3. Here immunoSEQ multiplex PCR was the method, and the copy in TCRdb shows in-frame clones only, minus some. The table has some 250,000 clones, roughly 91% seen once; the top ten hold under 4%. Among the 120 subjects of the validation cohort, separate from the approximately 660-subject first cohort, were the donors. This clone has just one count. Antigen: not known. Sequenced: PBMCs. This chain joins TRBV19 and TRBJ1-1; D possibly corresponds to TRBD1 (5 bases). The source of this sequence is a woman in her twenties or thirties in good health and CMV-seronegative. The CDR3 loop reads CASNYRGHWAFF. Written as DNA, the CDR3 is TGTGCCAGTAATTATCGAGGACATTGGGCTTTCTTT.